A single sample is the source of the 14 T cell receptor beta chains below, sequenced in a study of T cell repertoires in ileal Crohn's disease. Measured with immunoSEQ multiplex PCR; TCRdb has only the in-frame clones, and not every one. Altogether about 5,400 clones are present, 80% to 85% being singletons, with the ten largest covering more than 13%. Sequencing was done on a sample of ileal tissue. The source of these receptors is an adult with Crohn's disease.

The J gene is TRBJ1-6, the V gene TRBV5-1; 7 bases are shared with TRBD1. This CDR3 has 15 amino acids. Germline lookup yields CDR1 SGHRS and CDR2 YFSETQ. J gave up 8 bases and V 5 bases, and 10 bases lay outside the gene matches. CDR3 coding DNA: TGCGCCAGCAGTGGGGACGGACAGGAGGATTCACCCCTCCACTTT. It translates to CASSGDGQEDSPLHF.

The genes are TRBV5-8 and TRBJ1-2, with a tentative D call TRBD1 (5 bases). Trimming stripped 3 bases from V and 5 bases from J, with 11 bases between. The V gene's germline CDR1 is SGHTS and CDR2 YDEGEE. CDR3 size: 13 residues. CDR3: CASSSNRMYGYTF. Written as DNA, the CDR3 is TGTGCCAGCAGCTCGAACAGGATGTATGGCTACACCTTC. The full variable domain, rest sourced from reference TRBV5-8 and TRBJ1-2, is EAGVTQSPTHLIKTRGQQATLRCSPISGHTSVYWYQQALGLGLQFLLWYDEGEERNRGNFPPRFSGRQFPNYSSELNVNALELEDSALYLCASSSNRMYGYTFGSGTRLTVV.

This sequence joins TRBV14 and TRBJ2-7; 7 positions match TRBD2. V was clipped by 1 base and J by 3 bases; unmatched bases: 6. The germline gives CDR1 SGHDN, CDR2 FVKESK. The CDR3 consists of 15 residues. The CDR3 here is CASSQGGSGVYEQYF. DNA of the CDR3: TGTGCCAGCAGCCAAGGGGGAAGCGGGGTCTACGAGCAGTACTTC.

The V call is TRBV11-2, the J call TRBJ2-7; D unresolved. The CDR3 loop spans 15 amino acids. The V end was cut by 0 bases, the J end by 3 bases, with 12 bases between. The germline V gene encodes CDR1 SGHAT and CDR2 FQNNGV. In DNA form, the CDR3 reads TGTGCCAGCAGCTTAGATATGTCGGGTGTCTACGAGCAGTACTTC. Protein sequence: CASSLDMSGVYEQYF.

The rearrangement joins TRBV10-3 to TRBJ2-7, with TRBD1 as a possible D gene (6 bases). Trimming pared 4 bases from V and 3 bases from J, leaving 10 bases between. Germline CDR1 ENHRY, CDR2 SYGVKD. The CDR3 has 13 residues. CDR3 sequence reads: CAISAGAGYEQYF. CDR3 DNA: TGTGCCATCAGTGCAGGGGCGGGCTACGAGCAGTACTTC.

This clone was found a few times. J is TRBJ2-5 and V is TRBV11-2, with 8 bases fitting TRBD1. Trimming removed 1 base from V and 4 bases from J; junction bases left unmatched: 5. CDR3 length: 15 residues. CDR1 SGHAT and CDR2 FQNNGV come from the germline V gene. This chain's CDR3 is CASSLGTGWAETQYF. The CDR3 DNA sequence: TGTGCCAGCAGCTTAGGGACAGGGTGGGCAGAGACCCAGTACTTC.

The chain recombines TRBV19 with TRBJ1-5; D gene unclear. CDR1 is LNHDA and CDR2 is SQIVND in the germline V gene (reference sequence). Trimming cost V 3 bases and J 0 bases, with 12 bases left between them. This CDR3 contains 16 residues. The CDR3 nucleotides read TGTGCCAGTAGTATCGGCCGAGGAAATAGCAATCAGCCCCAGCATTTT. The encoded protein is CASSIGRGNSNQPQHF. Full variable domain (remainder filled in from reference TRBV19 and TRBJ1-5): DGGITQSPKYLFRKEGQNVTLSCEQNLNHDAMYWYRQDPGQGLRLIYYSQIVNDFQKGDIAEGYSVSREKKESFPLTVTSAQKNPTAFYLCASSIGRGNSNQPQHFGDGTRLSIL.

The count of this clone is one. The V and J genes are TRBV28 and TRBJ1-4; TRBD1 aligns across 11 bases. Trimming took 5 bases from V and 5 from J; bases not matched to a gene: 4. From germline, CDR1 is MDHEN and CDR2 SYDVKM. CDR3 length: 15 residues. Here the CDR3 DNA reads TGTGCCAGCAGTACCCGGACAGGGGGCAATGAAAAACTGTTTTTT. It translates to CASSTRTGGNEKLFF.

The V gene is TRBV14, the J gene TRBJ1-1; D ambiguous. The germline CDR1 and CDR2 sequences are SGHDN and FVKESK. This CDR3 region has 14 residues. Trimming left V 0 bases short and J 3 bases short, with 8 bases between. DNA of the CDR3: TGTGCCAGCAGCCAAGATTGGGGAGACACTGAAGCTTTCTTT. This translates into CASSQDWGDTEAFF.

The J gene is TRBJ1-5, the V gene TRBV7-6; no clear D gene. The CDR3 covers 15 residues. V gave up 1 base and J gave up 0 bases, with 7 bases separating them. CDR1 and CDR2 (germline): SGHVS, FNYEAQ. The CDR3 DNA sequence: TGTGCCAGCAGCTTAGGGCCTAATAGCAATCAGCCCCAGCATTTT. Amino acids: CASSLGPNSNQPQHF.

The chain uses TRBV4-2 and TRBJ1-4; D is undetermined. Trimming removed 5 bases from V and 13 bases from J, with 26 bases in between. This CDR3 has 16 amino acids. The V gene's germline CDR1 is LGHNA and CDR2 YNFKEQ. The CDR3 DNA reads as TGTGCCAGCAGCTTGCTGCAGATGAGTGAAAGTGAATCACTGTTTTTT. Residues: CASSLLQMSESESLFF.

The V and J genes are TRBV5-8 and TRBJ1-1; no clear D. V was cut by 2 bases and J by 10 bases, with 15 bases left in between. Germline-derived CDR1 and CDR2 are SGHTS and YDEGEE. The CDR3 extends over 13 amino acids. The CDR3 DNA sequence: TGTGCCAGCAGCTTACCGCCCGCCCATGGAGCTTTCTTT. Residues: CASSLPPAHGAFF. Based on the CDR3 plus reference TRBV5-8 and TRBJ1-1, the full variable domain is EAGVTQSPTHLIKTRGQQATLRCSPISGHTSVYWYQQALGLGLQFLLWYDEGEERNRGNFPPRFSGRQFPNYSSELNVNALELEDSALYLCASSLPPAHGAFFGQGTRLTVV.

The V call is TRBV27, the J call TRBJ2-1; a weak D match, TRBD2 (6 bases). The ends were cut back, 4 bases at V and 7 bases at J, with 14 bases in the middle. The CDR3 totals 14 residues. Per the germline V gene, CDR1 is MNHEY and CDR2 is SMNVEV (reference sequence). Here the CDR3 reads CASSSRDLTNEQFF. As DNA, the CDR3 is TGTGCCAGCAGTTCCCGGGACTTGACGAATGAGCAGTTCTTC.

CDR3 coding DNA: TGTGCCAGCAGGGGCAGCGGCAGGTCCTCAGGAGGAGTGGCTTTCTTT. As protein: CASRGSGRSSGGVAFF. The rearrangement links TRBV7-2 to TRBJ1-1; D is unresolved. The CDR3 sequence is 16 residues long. V shed 6 bases and J shed 11 bases, with 28 bases lying between them. The germline V gene has CDR1 SGHTA and CDR2 FQGNSA.